This is a list of T cell receptor beta chains from one sample in a study of blood T cell repertoires in COVID-19. Assay used: immunoSEQ multiplex PCR; TCRdb lists only in-frame clones, some missing. Altogether 150,000 or so clones are present, around 79% being singletons, with the ten largest covering approximately 1.8%. The sequenced sample was peripheral blood. These receptor sequences come from a man older than 75 with acute or convalescent COVID-19. Each CDR3 is given with its conserved first and last residue. Each record gives: clone size, J gene, V gene, D gene, CDR3 protein. The D gene is left open where the match is weak. Not every row has a clone size; where given, it reads once, few, many or a size class.

once	TRBJ1-3	TRBV6-1	NA	CASSESSAGNTIYF
NA	TRBJ2-3	TRBV4-2	TRBD2	CASSLQAASGTSTDTQYF
few	TRBJ1-1	TRBV25-1	TRBD1	CASSEGRQGVTEAFF
NA	TRBJ1-1	TRBV11-3	NA	CASSLHGGMNTEAFF
NA	TRBJ2-2	TRBV10-3	NA	CAISAEGVINTGELFF
NA	TRBJ2-3	TRBV29-1	NA	CSVGATDTQYF
NA	TRBJ2-3	TRBV15	NA	CATYGDTQYF
few	TRBJ1-2	TRBV30	TRBD1	CAWSSDRDIYGYTF
NA	TRBJ1-5	TRBV6-5	NA	CASSQRSNQPQHF
NA	TRBJ1-6	TRBV12-3/TRBV12-4	NA	CASSLGGIALHF
NA	TRBJ1-4	TRBV7-8	NA	CASSLASQGEKLFF
once	TRBJ1-2	TRBV18	TRBD1	CASSPSQGQGLGYTF
NA	TRBJ2-5	TRBV7-2	NA	CASSLRTVAETQYF
NA	TRBJ1-1	TRBV6-5	NA	CASRQPGLEAFF
NA	TRBJ1-5	TRBV7-2	TRBD1	CASSPTGGLDQPQHF
NA	TRBJ2-2	TRBV9	NA	CASSARSVSNTGELFF
NA	TRBJ1-5	TRBV5-8	TRBD1	CASSPGTGYQPQHF
NA	TRBJ2-4	TRBV27	NA	CASSGWAKNIQYF
NA	TRBJ2-1	TRBV27	TRBD2	CASSSKTSGALDEQFF
once	TRBJ2-5	TRBV28	TRBD2	CATGGLAEETQYF
NA	TRBJ1-1	TRBV5-6	NA	CASSLAAGAEAFF
once	TRBJ1-5	TRBV28	TRBD1	CASSFRTGWGSQPQHF
once	TRBJ1-6	TRBV19	NA	CASLPTGKSYNSPLHF
NA	TRBJ1-3	TRBV7-2	NA	CASSQGHYSGNTIYF
NA	TRBJ2-2	TRBV9	TRBD2	CASSVAVGGYTGELFF
NA	TRBJ1-6	TRBV19	TRBD1	CASSGTGTNSPLHF
NA	TRBJ1-2	TRBV28	NA	CASTRDQAGGYTF
NA	TRBJ1-5	TRBV6-6	NA	CASSSGGVGNQPQHF
once	TRBJ2-3	TRBV12-3/TRBV12-4	NA	CASSPSTDTQYF
NA	TRBJ1-2	TRBV4-1	NA	CASSQVPGNYGYTF
once	TRBJ1-2	TRBV7-2	NA	CASSLGQAINYGYTF
NA	TRBJ1-1	TRBV30	TRBD1	CAWSRGQWNTEAFF
NA	TRBJ1-3	TRBV11-2	NA	CASSQGQGGNTIYF
NA	TRBJ2-5	TRBV11-3	TRBD2	CASSPGSSGGAETQYF
NA	TRBJ2-7	TRBV10-3	TRBD2	CAISAQSAGESYEQYF
NA	TRBJ1-1	TRBV6-5	TRBD1	CASNVQGAGTEAFF
NA	TRBJ1-6	TRBV18	NA	CASSPVTDSNSPLHF
NA	TRBJ1-2	TRBV7-8	TRBD1	CASSLVGQGVRGYTF
NA	TRBJ2-1	TRBV29-1	NA	CSVAQSYNEQFF
NA	TRBJ2-3	TRBV29-1	TRBD1	CSVVGTIRGRTDTQYF
NA	TRBJ2-7	TRBV19	TRBD2	CASSQLAGVYEQYF
NA	TRBJ2-6	TRBV5-1	NA	CASSLGPASGANVLTF
NA	TRBJ2-3	TRBV24-1	NA	CATQGGHTDTQYF
NA	TRBJ2-3	TRBV11-2	TRBD2	CASSFPAWGGTTDTQYF
NA	TRBJ1-2	TRBV21-1	NA	CASSREGGFPLTGVRYGYTF
NA	TRBJ1-1	TRBV7-2	TRBD1	CASSSYRGQAAEAFF